This T cell receptor (beta chain) was recovered during a study of cytomegalovirus exposure and HLA in healthy donors. Study results and caveats: When a later analysis was performed, an Asian-associated ancestry cluster reportedly had fewer N-insertions than the approximately 680-donor mean.

A multiplex PCR was run with 60 Vbeta primers and 13 Jbeta primers. As originally analysed: In a later analysis, of around 85 million unique beta chains, 9 million to 11 million appeared in at least two donors. The method was immunoSEQ multiplex PCR; TCRdb's version includes in-frame clones alone and lacks a portion of them. That table furnishes V, J and clone size, whereas the DNA furnished D and trimming. The table records 100,000 or so clones, about 16% of them present only once. Points on this clone: The antigen remains unidentified.

CDR1 and CDR2 from the germline V gene are MDHEN and SYDVKM. V was trimmed by 8 bases and J by 5 bases, leaving 18 bases between them. CDR3 length: 15 residues. J is TRBJ1-4 and V is TRBV28; D possibly corresponds to TRBD1 (6 bases). Input material: PBMCs. This TCR came from a female donor in good health and CMV-seronegative. This chain's CDR3 is CASGSQDRRNEKLFF. CDR3 sequence (DNA): TGTGCCAGCGGATCCCAAGACAGGAGGAATGAAAAACTGTTTTTT.